In its sample, the clone carrying this T cell receptor (beta chain) was seen once. What it recognizes is unknown. CDR3 length: 14 amino acids. Germline-derived CDR1 and CDR2 are LNHDA and SQIVND (reference sequence). V lost 8 bases, J lost 6 bases, and 19 bases lay in between. The data belong to a study of cytomegalovirus exposure and HLA in healthy donors. Findings and limits, study-wide: The study had only CMV serostatus as immune exposure information.

Researchers ran the PCR with 60 Vbeta and 13 Jbeta primers. Profiled with immunoSEQ multiplex PCR; TCRdb holds only in-frame clones, not every one. The sample has roughly 200,000 clones; approximately 80% are singletons. The sequencing input was PBMCs. V is TRBV19 and J is TRBJ1-2, with a weak D call TRBD1 (6 bases). The sequence was obtained from a woman aged 45-65 years in good health and CMV-seronegative. This chain's CDR3 is CASHLGGTPDGYTF. CDR3 DNA: TGTGCCAGTCACCTAGGGGGTACCCCCGATGGCTACACCTTC. Full variable domain (rest looked up from reference TRBV19 and TRBJ1-2): DGGITQSPKYLFRKEGQNVTLSCEQNLNHDAMYWYRQDPGQGLRLIYYSQIVNDFQKGDIAEGYSVSREKKESFPLTVTSAQKNPTAFYLCASHLGGTPDGYTFGSGTRLTVV.